Below are 28 T cell receptor beta chains sequenced from a single sample in a study of T cells in Graves' hyperthyroidism and ophthalmopathy. RNA transcripts gave rise to amplified TCR beta CDR3 regions. When the TCR CDR3 underwent first-round RT-PCR, the HTBI primer set was used. MiXCR, run by TCRdb on the multiplex PCR reads, gives a single entry per CDR3 protein. Counted here are around 340,000 distinct CDR3 sequences, about a sixth occurring once; the ten biggest clones make up around a third. Sequenced material: blood. The receptors stem from a woman in her 30s with Graves' hyperthyroidism that later progressed to Graves' ophthalmopathy.

The V call is TRBV6-1, the J call TRBJ2-1; D is unclear. Germline V CDR1 and CDR2: MNHNS, SASEGT. CDR3 size: 13 residues. Trimming stripped 7 bases from V and 1 base from J, with 8 bases between. This CDR3 reads CASTMGSYNEQFF. The CDR3 DNA reads as TGTGCCAGCACCATGGGGTCCTACAATGAGCAGTTCTTC.

This clonotype was observed a handful of times. The gene calls are TRBV20-1 and TRBJ1-2, with a tentative D call TRBD1 (6 bases). The V gene lost 6 bases and the J gene lost 2 bases, with 13 bases spanning the gap. The CDR3 sequence is 13 residues long. From germline, CDR1 is DFQATT and CDR2 SNEGSKA (reference sequence). The DNA for the CDR3 is TGCAGTGCACTCCACAGGGTGAACTATGGCTACACCTTC. Its protein product is CSALHRVNYGYTF.

The chain is built from TRBV4-1 and TRBJ2-3; 10 positions agree with TRBD2. Per the germline V gene, CDR1 is MGHRA and CDR2 is YSYEKL. V lost 9 bases and J lost 1; bases outside the gene matches: 10. The CDR3 sequence is 16 residues long. The CDR3 is CASGAGGRGGTDTQYF. The CDR3 DNA is TGCGCCAGTGGAGCGGGAGGGCGGGGTGGCACAGATACGCAGTATTTT.

The CDR3 loop is CASSYPGQGEAFF. The CDR3 DNA sequence: TGTGCCAGCAGTTACCCCGGACAGGGAGAAGCTTTCTTT. The chain combines TRBV28 with TRBJ1-1; TRBD1 matches 8 bases. The CDR3 has 13 residues. Germline loops: CDR1 MDHEN, CDR2 SYDVKM. V trimming: 4 bases; J trimming: 8 bases; junction bases outside the gene matches: 6.

The rearrangement joins TRBV10-3 to TRBJ2-2; D not resolved. Germline lookup yields CDR1 ENHRY and CDR2 SYGVKD. Between the trimmed V and J ends, which lost 2 bases and 2 bases, there was a span of 3 bases. The CDR3 runs to 13 residues. The chain's CDR3 is CAISEVNTGELFF. CDR3 in DNA: TGTGCCATCAGTGAGGTCAACACCGGGGAGCTGTTTTTT.

This clonotype has at least ten counts. The V and J genes are TRBV7-9 and TRBJ2-2, with no clear D. The V and J ends lost 0 bases and 5 bases respectively, with 10 bases between them. The CDR3 is made up of 15 amino acids. Germline assignment: CDR1 SEHNR and CDR2 FQNEAQ (reference sequence). CDR3: CASSLALAGTGELFF. The CDR3 coding sequence is TGTGCCAGCAGCTTAGCGTTAGCTGGAACCGGGGAGCTGTTTTTT. Supplemented by reference TRBV7-9 and TRBJ2-2, the full variable domain reads DTGVSQNPRHKITKRGQNVTFRCDPISEHNRLYWYRQTLGQGPEFLTYFQNEAQLEKSRLLSDRFSAERPKGSFSTLEIQRTEQGDSAMYLCASSLALAGTGELFFGEGSRLTVL.

This clonotype was seen at least ten times. The chain combines TRBV10-3 with TRBJ2-5; 7 bases agree with TRBD2. V gave up 6 bases and J gave up 1 base; unmatched junction bases: 20. The CDR3 is 19 residues long. Germline lookup yields CDR1 ENHRY and CDR2 SYGVKD. DNA of the CDR3: TGTGCCATCAGCGGACGATCCCACTCTGGGGTAGCGGGCCAAGAGACCCAGTACTTC. Protein sequence: CAISGRSHSGVAGQETQYF.

This clonotype was detected many times. The rearrangement joins TRBV29-1 to TRBJ2-5, with 10 bases matching TRBD1. V dropped 6 bases and J dropped 5; count of bases not matched to a gene: 9. Germline CDR1 SQVTM, CDR2 ANQGSEA. There are 14 residues in the CDR3. CDR3 amino acids: CSVRGQGFGETQYF. CDR3 coding DNA: TGCAGCGTGAGGGGACAGGGGTTTGGGGAGACCCAGTACTTC.

This clonotype has a count of ten or more. The chain recombines TRBV20-1 with TRBJ2-1; TRBD2 aligns across 9 bases. V gave up 1 base and J gave up 7 bases; unmatched junction bases: 14. This CDR3 has 17 amino acids. CDR1 and CDR2 (germline): DFQATT, SNEGSKA (reference sequence). This CDR3 reads CSARVGLAGNFGNEQFF. The DNA for the CDR3 is TGCAGTGCTAGAGTTGGCCTAGCGGGGAACTTCGGGAATGAGCAGTTCTTC.

This clonotype showed up many times. The chain couples TRBV2 to TRBJ2-1, with TRBD1 matching over 9 bases. The CDR3 runs to 14 residues. The V gene end was trimmed by 10 bases and the J gene end by 2 bases; junction bases not matched to a gene: 6. CDR1 and CDR2 (germline): SNHLY, FYNNEI. CDR3 in amino acids: CAIFRDRAYNEQFF. CDR3 nucleotide sequence: TGTGCCATATTCCGGGACAGGGCCTACAATGAGCAGTTCTTC.

This clonotype has at least ten counts. The rearrangement uses TRBV28 and TRBJ1-1; the D gene is possibly TRBD1 (6 bases). V was trimmed by 2 bases and J by 1 base, leaving 20 bases between them. Germline V CDR1 and CDR2: MDHEN, SYDVKM. CDR3 length: 18 amino acids. In DNA, the CDR3 is TGTGCCAGCAGTTTACGCTCAAATCGACAGGACAGGAACACTGAAGCTTTCTTT. Its translation: CASSLRSNRQDRNTEAFF.

The chain is built from TRBV3-1 and TRBJ1-1, with TRBD1 matching over 8 bases. The V gene's germline CDR1 is LGHDT and CDR2 YNNKEL (reference sequence). J lost 14 bases, V lost 1 base, and 6 bases had no gene match. CDR3 length: 12 amino acids. CDR3 protein: CASSQGPGQVFF. The CDR3 DNA follows: TGTGCCAGCAGCCAAGGCCCGGGACAGGTCTTCTTT.

This clonotype was found a few times. The rearrangement links TRBV19 to TRBJ1-1; D is unresolved. This CDR3 is built from 13 residues. V lost 8 bases and J 0 bases, leaving 10 bases between the germline ends. Per the germline V gene, CDR1 is LNHDA and CDR2 is SQIVND (reference sequence). CDR3 coding DNA: TGTGCCAGTGGGCTGACCTTGAACACTGAAGCTTTCTTT. Its translation is CASGLTLNTEAFF.

This chain links TRBV11-3 with TRBJ2-1, with a possible D match to TRBD1 (5 bases). The CDR3 spans 17 residues. V gave up 2 bases and J gave up 4 bases, with 18 bases separating them. Germline V lookup: CDR1 SGHNT, CDR2 YENEEA. This CDR3 reads CASSLRGAAVRYNEQFF. The CDR3 coding sequence is TGTGCCAGCAGCTTAAGGGGTGCCGCCGTAAGGTACAATGAGCAGTTCTTC.

This clonotype was found a few times. CDR3 nucleotide sequence: TGTGCCAGCAGCCAGGGGCTGGGACGGGTAGCTTTCTTT. Its protein is CASSQGLGRVAFF. The gene calls are TRBV11-3 and TRBJ1-1; perhaps TRBD1 as D (6 bases). Germline assignment: CDR1 SGHNT and CDR2 YENEEA. The CDR3 is 13 residues long. V dropped 5 bases and J dropped 10 bases, with 17 bases sitting between them.

This clonotype was observed many times. The V and J genes are TRBV18 and TRBJ2-7; perhaps TRBD2 as D (5 bases). CDR3 length: 15 residues. The germline V gene has CDR1 KGHSH and CDR2 LQKENI. V shed 4 bases and J shed 2 bases, with 15 bases lying between them. The CDR3 nucleotides read TGTGCCAGCTCACTCCCGGACGGGGTCCCCTACGAGCAGTACTTC. This codes for CASSLPDGVPYEQYF.

With regard to this clonotype: This is likely a read error, given that the CDR3 carries no conserved phenylalanine or tryptophan at its end. This chain connects TRBV15 to TRBJ2-7; 10 bases are shared with TRBD1. Germline V gives CDR1 LNHNV, CDR2 YYDKDF (reference sequence). The CDR3 runs to 17 residues. The V gene end was trimmed by 2 bases and the J gene end by 4 bases; junction bases not matched to a gene: 11. The chain's CDR3 is CATSRKHTGTGEYEQYL. In nucleotides, the CDR3 is TGTGCCACCAGCAGAAAACATACCGGGACAGGGGAGTACGAGCAGTACCTC.

This clonotype was seen more than once but under ten times. V is TRBV5-5 and J is TRBJ1-4; D is possibly TRBD1 (6 bases). V lost 2 bases, J lost 2 bases, and 10 bases lay in between. The CDR3 covers 15 residues. Germline V gene data show CDR1 as SGHKS and CDR2 as YYEKEE (reference sequence). Here the CDR3 reads CASSFRQVTNEKLFF. The CDR3 DNA reads as TGTGCCAGCAGCTTTAGACAGGTTACTAATGAAAAACTGTTTTTT.

The chain is built from TRBV28 and TRBJ2-1, with 10 nucleotides matching TRBD1. From germline, CDR1 is MDHEN and CDR2 SYDVKM. The trim removed 1 base at V and 6 bases at J, leaving 3 bases unmatched. The CDR3 is 15 amino acids. Here the CDR3 reads CASSLFRTGGNEQFF. For the CDR3, the DNA is TGTGCCAGCAGTTTATTTAGGACAGGGGGCAATGAGCAGTTCTTC.

This clonotype was seen only a few times. This rearrangement joins TRBV20-1 to TRBJ2-2; maybe TRBD1 (5 bases). The CDR3 has 13 amino acids. Trimming shortened V by 3 bases and J by 4 bases, and 9 bases separated the two germline ends. The germline V gene has CDR1 DFQATT and CDR2 SNEGSKA (reference sequence). In nucleotides, the CDR3 is TGCAGTGCTAGGGACACCTCCACCGGGGAGCTGTTTTTT. As protein: CSARDTSTGELFF.

Ten or more counts support this clonotype. This chain joins TRBV20-1 and TRBJ2-1; 16 bases are a match to TRBD2. The V gene's germline CDR1 is DFQATT and CDR2 SNEGSKA (reference sequence). Losses at the gene ends were 5 bases for V and 2 bases for J; bases not matched to a gene: 6. This CDR3 is 17 amino acids long. The CDR3 loop is CSAFPGLAGGPYNEQFF. The CDR3 region has the DNA TGCAGTGCTTTCCCGGGACTAGCGGGAGGGCCCTACAATGAGCAGTTCTTC.

This clonotype was counted between two and nine times. V is TRBV6-5 and J is TRBJ2-1; 9 nucleotides agree with TRBD2. CDR3 length: 16 residues. Germline CDR1 MNHEY, CDR2 SVGAGI. With V trimmed by 2 bases and J by 6 bases, 8 bases remained unmatched. The CDR3 is CASSYGVAGGANEQFF. CDR3 nucleotides: TGTGCCAGCAGTTACGGCGTTGCGGGAGGGGCCAATGAGCAGTTCTTC.

This clonotype was observed many times. This sequence joins TRBV5-1 and TRBJ2-3; no firm D call. V dropped 2 bases and J dropped 5 bases, with 12 bases sitting between them. Germline CDR1 is SGHRS and CDR2 is YFSETQ. CDR3 length equals 14 residues. CDR3 coding DNA: TGCGCCAGCAGCTTAGCCGGTCGTGGAGATACGCAGTATTTT. This sequence encodes CASSLAGRGDTQYF.

This clonotype has only a few counts. A read error may explain this, as a much larger clone is one base away. The genes are TRBV20-1 and TRBJ2-7; D gene uncertain. The CDR3 runs to 12 residues. The germline gives CDR1 DFQATT, CDR2 SNEGSKA (reference sequence). The CDR3 reads CSARDGSYGQYF. CDR3 bases: TGCAGTGCTAGAGATGGGTCCTACGGGCAGTACTTC.

This clonotype came up many times. V usage is TRBV10-3 and J usage is TRBJ1-5; D uncertain. V dropped 6 bases and J dropped 0 bases, with 12 bases sitting between them. CDR1 ENHRY and CDR2 SYGVKD come from the germline V gene. The CDR3 spans 15 residues. In DNA, the CDR3 is TGTGCCATCAGCCAGGAGGGTTATAGCAATCAGCCCCAGCATTTT. Its translation: CAISQEGYSNQPQHF.

This clonotype was counted at least ten times. The chain is built from TRBV5-6 and TRBJ2-5; D not resolved. V shed 1 base and J shed 5 bases, with 6 bases lying between them. Germline lookup yields CDR1 SGHDT and CDR2 YYEEEE. This CDR3 is built from 12 residues. The DNA of the CDR3 is TGTGCCAGCAGCTTGACTTCGGAGACCCAGTACTTC. This gives the protein CASSLTSETQYF.

This clonotype was counted at least ten times. The CDR3 protein is CASSLRDVGYSYNSPLHF. CDR3 DNA sequence: TGTGCCAGCAGTTTAAGGGATGTGGGGTATTCCTATAATTCACCCCTCCACTTT. This rearrangement joins TRBV27 to TRBJ1-6; D is unresolved. The length of the CDR3 is 18 residues. CDR1 MNHEY and CDR2 SMNVEV come from the germline V gene (reference sequence). Trimming left V 2 bases short and J 1 base short, with 15 bases between.

The DNA of the CDR3 is TGTGCCAGTAGTAGATCGGGACAGGTCGTCGACGAGCAGTACTTC. Translated, it gives CASSRSGQVVDEQYF. This rearrangement joins TRBV19 to TRBJ2-7; the match to TRBD1 covers 8 bases. The ends lost 4 bases at V and 5 bases at J; junction bases unmatched: 10. Germline V gene sequence: CDR1 LNHDA, CDR2 SQIVND (reference sequence). This CDR3 spans 15 amino acids.